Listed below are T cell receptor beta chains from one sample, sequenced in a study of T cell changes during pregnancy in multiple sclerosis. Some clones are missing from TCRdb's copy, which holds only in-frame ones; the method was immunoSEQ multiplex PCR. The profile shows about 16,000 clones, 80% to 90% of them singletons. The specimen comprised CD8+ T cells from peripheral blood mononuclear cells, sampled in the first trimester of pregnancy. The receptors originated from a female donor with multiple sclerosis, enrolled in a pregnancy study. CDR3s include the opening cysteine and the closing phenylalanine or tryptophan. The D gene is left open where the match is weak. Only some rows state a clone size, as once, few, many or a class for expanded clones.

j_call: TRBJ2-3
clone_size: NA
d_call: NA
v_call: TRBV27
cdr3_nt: TGTGCCAGCAGTCCACGCAGGGGTGGGGTCACAGATACGCAGTATTTT
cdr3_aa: CASSPRRGGVTDTQYF

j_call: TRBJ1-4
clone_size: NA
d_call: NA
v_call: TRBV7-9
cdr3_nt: TGTGCCAGCAACTGGGGAGGAACTAATGAAAAACTGTTTTTT
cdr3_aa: CASNWGGTNEKLFF

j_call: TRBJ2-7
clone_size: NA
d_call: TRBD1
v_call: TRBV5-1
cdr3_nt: TGCGCCAGCAGCTTCGGACAGGGCGGATCCGAGCAGTACTTC
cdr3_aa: CASSFGQGGSEQYF

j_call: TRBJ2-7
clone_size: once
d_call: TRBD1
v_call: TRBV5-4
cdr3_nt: TGTGCCAGCAGCCCGGACAGGGTTTCCTACGAGCAGTACTTC
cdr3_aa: CASSPDRVSYEQYF

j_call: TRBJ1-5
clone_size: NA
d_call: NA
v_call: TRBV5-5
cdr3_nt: TGTGCCAGCAGCATACAGGGTCATAATCAGCCCCAGCATTTT
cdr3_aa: CASSIQGHNQPQHF

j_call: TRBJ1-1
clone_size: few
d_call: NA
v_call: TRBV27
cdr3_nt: TGTGCCAGCAGTTTATCCTTTGTTAGAGGCACTGAAGCTTTCTTT
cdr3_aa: CASSLSFVRGTEAFF

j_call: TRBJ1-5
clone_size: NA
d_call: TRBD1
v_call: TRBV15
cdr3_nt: TGTGCCACCAGCCCCAGGACAGGGGTGAATCAGCCCCAGCATTTT
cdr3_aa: CATSPRTGVNQPQHF

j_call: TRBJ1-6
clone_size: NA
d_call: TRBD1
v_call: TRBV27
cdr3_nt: TGTGCCAGCAGAAACGCCGACAGGGTCAATTCACCCCTCCACTTT
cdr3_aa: CASRNADRVNSPLHF

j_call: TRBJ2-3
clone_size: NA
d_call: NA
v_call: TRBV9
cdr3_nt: TGTGCCAGCAGCGTCGTCCCTCTCGGGACTTTCAGCACAGATACGCAGTATTTT
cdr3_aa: CASSVVPLGTFSTDTQYF

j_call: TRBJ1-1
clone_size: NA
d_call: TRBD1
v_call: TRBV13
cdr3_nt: TGTGCCAGCGGTGAGGGACAGGGCGAAGCTTTCTTT
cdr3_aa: CASGEGQGEAFF

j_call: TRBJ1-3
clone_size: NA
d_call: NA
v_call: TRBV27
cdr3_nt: TGTGCCAGCAGTTTGGACGGGAGCTCTGGAAACACCATATATTTT
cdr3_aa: CASSLDGSSGNTIYF

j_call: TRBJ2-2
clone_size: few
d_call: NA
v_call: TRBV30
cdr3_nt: TGTGCCTGGAGTCCCTCCAGCGGGGAGCTGTTTTTT
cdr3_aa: CAWSPSSGELFF

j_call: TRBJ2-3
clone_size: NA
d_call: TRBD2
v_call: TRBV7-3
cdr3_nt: TGTGCCAGCAGCTTAATCGGAGCGGGAGACGCAGATACGCAGTATTTT
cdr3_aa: CASSLIGAGDADTQYF

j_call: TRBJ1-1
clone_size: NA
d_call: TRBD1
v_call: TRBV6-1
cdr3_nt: TGTGCCAGCGCCCGTCCCGGGACAGGGTTCGCTGAAGCTTTCTTT
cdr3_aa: CASARPGTGFAEAFF

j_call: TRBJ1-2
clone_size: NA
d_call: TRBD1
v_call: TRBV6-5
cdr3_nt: TGTGCCAGCAGTTATCCGGGACAGGGGGCTGGCTACACCTTC
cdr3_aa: CASSYPGQGAGYTF

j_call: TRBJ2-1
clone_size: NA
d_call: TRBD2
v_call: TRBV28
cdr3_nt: TGTGCCAGCAGTTCGCCGGGACTAGCGGGTGATCGGAGCTCCTACAATGAGCAGTTCTTC
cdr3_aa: CASSSPGLAGDRSSYNEQFF

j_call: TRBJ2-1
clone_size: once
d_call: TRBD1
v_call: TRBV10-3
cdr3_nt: TGTGCCATCAGTCCGGGACAGGGGGCTAATGAGCAGTTCTTC
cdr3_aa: CAISPGQGANEQFF

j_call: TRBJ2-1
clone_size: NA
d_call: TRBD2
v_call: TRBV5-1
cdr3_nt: TGCGCCAGCAGCTTAAAATGGACTAGCGGGGGACATGAGCAGTTCTTC
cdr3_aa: CASSLKWTSGGHEQFF

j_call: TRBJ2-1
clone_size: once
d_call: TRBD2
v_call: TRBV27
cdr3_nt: TGTGCCAGCAGTTTATTACGGACTAGCGGCTCCTACAATGAGCAGTTCTTC
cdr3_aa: CASSLLRTSGSYNEQFF

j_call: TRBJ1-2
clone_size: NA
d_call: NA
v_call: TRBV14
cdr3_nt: TGTGCCAGCAGCCGCGCTCGGCCAGGCTATGGCTACACCTTC
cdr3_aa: CASSRARPGYGYTF

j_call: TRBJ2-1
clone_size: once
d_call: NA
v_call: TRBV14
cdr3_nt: TGTGCCAGCAGCCCACGGGGGAGCTCCTACAATGAGCAGTTCTTC
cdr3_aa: CASSPRGSSYNEQFF

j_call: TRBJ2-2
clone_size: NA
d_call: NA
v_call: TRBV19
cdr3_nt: TGTGCCAGTAGTCCCCGGAGGGCCGGTGGGACCGGGGAGCTGTTTTTT
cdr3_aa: CASSPRRAGGTGELFF

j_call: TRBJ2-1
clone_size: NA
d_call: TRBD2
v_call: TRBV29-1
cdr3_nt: TGCAGCGCCCCTAGCGGGAGGGACCCGGATGAGCAGTTCTTC
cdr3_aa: CSAPSGRDPDEQFF

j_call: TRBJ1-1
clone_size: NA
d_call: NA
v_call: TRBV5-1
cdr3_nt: TGCGCCAGCCGTTTGGATGGGCCGGCCACTGAAGCTTTCTTT
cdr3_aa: CASRLDGPATEAFF

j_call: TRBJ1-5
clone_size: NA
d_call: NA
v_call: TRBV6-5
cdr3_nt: TGTGCCAGCAGTTCACCCTGGGACTGTCTGTGTAAAGCCCAGCATTTT
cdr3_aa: CASSSPWDCLCKAQHF

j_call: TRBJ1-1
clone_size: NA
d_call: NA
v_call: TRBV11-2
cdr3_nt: TGTGCCAGCAGCTCAATAACTATCGAAGCTTTCTTT
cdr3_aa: CASSSITIEAFF

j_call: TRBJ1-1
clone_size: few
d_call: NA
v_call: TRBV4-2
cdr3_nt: TGTGCCAGCAGCCAATCTCCAAAAGGGGCCACTGAAGCTTTCTTT
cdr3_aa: CASSQSPKGATEAFF

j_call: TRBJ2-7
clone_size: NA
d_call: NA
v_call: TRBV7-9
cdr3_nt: TGTGCCAGCAGCCCCAGCCGCGGGCCCCTTTACGAGCAGTACTTC
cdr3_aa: CASSPSRGPLYEQYF

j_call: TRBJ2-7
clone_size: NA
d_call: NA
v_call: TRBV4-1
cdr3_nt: TGCGCCAGCAGCCAATCCCCCCGGGAGTACCCCTACGAGCAGTACTTC
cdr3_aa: CASSQSPREYPYEQYF

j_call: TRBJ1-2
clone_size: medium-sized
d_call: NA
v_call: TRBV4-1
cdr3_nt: TGCGCCAGCAGCCAAAAGGGAGGTAACTATGGCTACACCTTC
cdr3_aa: CASSQKGGNYGYTF

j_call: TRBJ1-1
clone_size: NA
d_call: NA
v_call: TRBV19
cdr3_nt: TGTGCCAGTAGTATTGGGGCGAACACTGAAGCTTTCTTT
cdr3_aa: CASSIGANTEAFF

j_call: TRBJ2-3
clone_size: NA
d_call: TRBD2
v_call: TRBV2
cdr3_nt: TGTGCCAGCAGCGCATCTAGCGGGGATGACACAGATACGCAGTATTTT
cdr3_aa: CASSASSGDDTDTQYF

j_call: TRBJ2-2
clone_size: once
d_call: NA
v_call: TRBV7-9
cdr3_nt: TGTGCCAGCAGCTTACCTAGCCGAACCGGGGAGCTGTTTTTT
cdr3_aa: CASSLPSRTGELFF

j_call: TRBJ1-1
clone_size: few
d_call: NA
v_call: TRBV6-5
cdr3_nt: TGTGCCAGCAGTTGGCAGTGGGCCACTGAAGCTTTCTTT
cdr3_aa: CASSWQWATEAFF

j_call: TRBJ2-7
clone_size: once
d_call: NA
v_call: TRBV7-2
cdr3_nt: TGTGCCAGCAGCTCCTGGGCGGGACTCTCCTACGAGCAGTACTTC
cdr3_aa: CASSSWAGLSYEQYF

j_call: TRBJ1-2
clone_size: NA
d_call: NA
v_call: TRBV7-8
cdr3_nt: TGTGCCAGCAGCTTAGGGACAGCTAACAACTATGGCTACACCTTC
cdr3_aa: CASSLGTANNYGYTF

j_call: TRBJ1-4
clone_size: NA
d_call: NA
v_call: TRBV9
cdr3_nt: TGTGCCAGCAGCCCCGGAGGCAGTAGTGAAAAACTGTTTTTT
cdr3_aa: CASSPGGSSEKLFF

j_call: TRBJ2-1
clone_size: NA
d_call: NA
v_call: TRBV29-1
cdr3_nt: TGCAGCGTTGAAGGGGGCGGAATCGCTAAGGGATACAATGAGCAGTTCTTC
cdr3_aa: CSVEGGGIAKGYNEQFF

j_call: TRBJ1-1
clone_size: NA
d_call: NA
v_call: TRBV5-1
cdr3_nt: TGCGCCAGCAGCTTTGGGCAGGTCGGGGAGGCTTTCTTT
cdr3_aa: CASSFGQVGEAFF

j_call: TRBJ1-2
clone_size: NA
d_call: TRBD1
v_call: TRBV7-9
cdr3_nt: TGTGCCAGCAGCTCGGGGGACAGGGAAGTATTAGATGGCTACACCTTC
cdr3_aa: CASSSGDREVLDGYTF

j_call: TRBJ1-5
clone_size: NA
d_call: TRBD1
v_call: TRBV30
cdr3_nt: TGTGCCTGGAGTGTACCGGGACAGAGCAATCAGCCCCAGCATTTT
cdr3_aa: CAWSVPGQSNQPQHF

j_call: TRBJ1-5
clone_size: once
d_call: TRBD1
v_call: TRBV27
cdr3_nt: TGTGCCAGCAGTTTATATTACAGGGGGCGAGATCAGCCCCAGCATTTT
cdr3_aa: CASSLYYRGRDQPQHF

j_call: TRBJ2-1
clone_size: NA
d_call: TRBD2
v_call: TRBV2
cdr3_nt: TGTGCCAGCTTAGCGGGCCTGTCCAATGAGCAGTTCTTC
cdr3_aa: CASLAGLSNEQFF

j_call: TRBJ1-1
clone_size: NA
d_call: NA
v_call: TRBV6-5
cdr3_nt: TGTGCCAGCAGGATCGCGGGGAACACTGAAGCTTTCTTT
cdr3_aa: CASRIAGNTEAFF

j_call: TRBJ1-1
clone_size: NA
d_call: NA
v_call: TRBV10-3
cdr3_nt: TGTGCCATCAGTGGCGACAGGTACAACACTGAAGCTTTCTTT
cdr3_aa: CAISGDRYNTEAFF

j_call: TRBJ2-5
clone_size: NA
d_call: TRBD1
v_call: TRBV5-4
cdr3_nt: TGTGCCAGCAGTTCCCGGGACAGACAAGAGACCCAGTACTTC
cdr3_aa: CASSSRDRQETQYF

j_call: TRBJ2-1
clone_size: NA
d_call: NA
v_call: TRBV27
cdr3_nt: TGTGCCAGCAGCCTAGGCAGCCCCTACAATGAGCAGTTCTTC
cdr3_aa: CASSLGSPYNEQFF

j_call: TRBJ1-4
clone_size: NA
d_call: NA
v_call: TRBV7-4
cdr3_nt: TGTGCCACACGGCAGGATAATGAAAAACTGTTTTTT
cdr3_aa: CATRQDNEKLFF

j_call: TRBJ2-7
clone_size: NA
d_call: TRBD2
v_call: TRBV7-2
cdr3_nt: TGTGCCAGCAGCCCAAAGGGACTAGCGGGGGCCCCCTACGAGCAGTACTTC
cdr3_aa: CASSPKGLAGAPYEQYF

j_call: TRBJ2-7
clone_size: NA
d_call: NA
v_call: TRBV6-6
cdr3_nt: TGTGCCAGCAGTTTTACCGGGACTTCCTACGAGCAGTACTTC
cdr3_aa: CASSFTGTSYEQYF

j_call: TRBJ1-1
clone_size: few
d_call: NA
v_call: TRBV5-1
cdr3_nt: TGCGCCAGCAGCTTCGAGGGGAACACTGAAGCTTTCTTT
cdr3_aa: CASSFEGNTEAFF

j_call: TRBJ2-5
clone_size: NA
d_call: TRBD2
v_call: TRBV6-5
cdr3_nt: TGTGCCAGCAGTAGCATGGCGGGGGTAGTAGAGACCCAGTACTTC
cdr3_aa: CASSSMAGVVETQYF

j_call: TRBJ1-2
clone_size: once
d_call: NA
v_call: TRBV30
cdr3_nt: TGTGCCTGGAGTGCCCGCAGCGCCTATGGCTACACCTTC
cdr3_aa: CAWSARSAYGYTF

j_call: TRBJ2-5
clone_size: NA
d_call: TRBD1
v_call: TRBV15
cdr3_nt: TGTGCCACCAGCAGAGACCAGGGGGCCCAAGAGACCCAGTACTTC
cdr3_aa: CATSRDQGAQETQYF